This T cell receptor (beta chain) was sequenced for a study of breast tumors, draining lymph nodes, adjacent tissues. Study-level results: Data fit most tumor T cells coming from lymph node, expanding in tumor. Compared with basal-like, luminal-like tumors shared significantly more repertoire with nontumor tissue. That most tumor T cells come from lymph nodes remained unproven. Tumors had less TCR diversity than lymph nodes, more than nontumor tissue.

This clonotype was counted many times. Its specificity is unknown. Samples came from axillary lymph nodes draining the breast cancer. MiXCR, run by TCRdb on the multiplex PCR reads, gives a single entry per CDR3 protein. The sample yields roughly 260,000 distinct CDR3 sequences, more than 30% seen once. The V and J ends lost 2 bases and 6 bases respectively, with 5 bases between them. Germline CDR1 and CDR2: GTSNPN and SVGIG (reference sequence). This CDR3 is built from 11 residues. The source of this sequence is a female donor with breast cancer. Some clones in this sample may be carry-over from other donors' samples. The chain has TRBV30 and TRBJ1-3; D remains ambiguous. Sequencing used axillary lymph node tissue. CDR3 nucleotides: TGTGCCTGGAGTCATGAAAACACCATATATTTT. Translating it yields CAWSHENTIYF.